This TCR delta chain was retrieved from a study of Vδ1+ human thymocytes. Study conclusions and caveats: TRD repertoires were essentially private, unlike widely shared TRG clonotypes. Thymic delta-chain repertoires held about 20% Vdelta2 sequences and few Vdelta3, despite high sort purity. In the thymus, TRG and TRD repertoires looked highly polyclonal with Gaussian CDR3 lengths.

The sorted cells were CD3+ Vdelta1+ Vdelta2- thymocytes from alphabeta-depleted thymus. RNA was extracted from the cells and then reverse transcribed. The CDR3 regions were amplified by multiplex PCR from V-gene primers to a constant-region primer. TCRdb repeated clone calling on the multiplex PCR reads with CATT. The sample includes 70,000 or so delta-chain clones, more than 30% of them seen just once. Comments on this clone: Its specificity is unknown.

CDR1 is TSWWSYY, CDR2 QGS, per germline. The ends lost 2 bases at V and 0 bases at J; junction bases unmatched: 24. CDR3 length: 22 amino acids. The sequence derives from a boy under two years old who had congenital heart surgery. The chain uses TRDV1 and TRDJ1; 7 bases are a match to TRDD3. The sample was Vdelta1+ gamma-delta thymocytes from the thymus. The subset was: FACS-sorted CD3+ TCRalphabeta- TCRVdelta1+ TCRVdelta2- thymocytes. CDR3 in DNA: TGTGCTCTTGGGGAAACTCACCCTCGACCCGCTTACTGGGGCATGTACACCGATAAACTCATCTTT. Amino acid sequence: CALGETHPRPAYWGMYTDKLIF.